The entry below describes one T cell receptor (beta chain). Its antigen remains unidentified. There are 10 residues in the CDR3. Germline V gene lookup returns CDR1 DFQATT and CDR2 SNEGSKA (reference sequence). V was shortened by 4 bases and J by 7 bases, with 5 bases between the two germline ends. These data originate in a study of CD8 T cells in ankylosing spondylitis. Overall study findings and caveats: There was reportedly significant enrichment of clones that were disease-linked in matched ankylosing spondylitis synovial fluid. Apparently characteristic of ankylosing spondylitis blood was a TCR beta motif (eight highly homologous variants).

Quantitative 5'-RACE with molecular barcodes produced the TCR beta libraries. TCRdb reanalysed the 5' RACE reads using MiXCR and keeps one entry per CDR3 protein. This table has about 540,000 distinct CDR3 sequences, approximately 12% appearing once. The rearrangement uses TRBV20-1 and TRBJ2-1, with D unresolved. Sequencing was done on a sample of blood, either unsorted or a sorted T cell fraction (not recorded which). The receptor was isolated from a male donor with ankylosing spondylitis. The CDR3 DNA reads TGCAGTGCTACAATGAATGAGCAGTTCTTC. It specifies CSATMNEQFF.